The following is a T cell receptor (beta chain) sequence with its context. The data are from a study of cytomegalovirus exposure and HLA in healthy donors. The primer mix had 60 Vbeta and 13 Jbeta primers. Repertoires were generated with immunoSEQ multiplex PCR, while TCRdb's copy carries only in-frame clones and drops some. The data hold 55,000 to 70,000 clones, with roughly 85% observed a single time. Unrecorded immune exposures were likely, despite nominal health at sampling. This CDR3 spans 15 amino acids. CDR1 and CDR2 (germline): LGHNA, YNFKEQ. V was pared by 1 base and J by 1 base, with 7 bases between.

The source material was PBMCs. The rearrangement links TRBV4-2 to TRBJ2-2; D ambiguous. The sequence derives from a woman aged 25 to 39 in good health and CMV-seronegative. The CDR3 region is CASSQAVQNTGELFF. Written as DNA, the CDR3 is TGTGCCAGCAGCCAAGCTGTACAGAACACCGGGGAGCTGTTTTTT.